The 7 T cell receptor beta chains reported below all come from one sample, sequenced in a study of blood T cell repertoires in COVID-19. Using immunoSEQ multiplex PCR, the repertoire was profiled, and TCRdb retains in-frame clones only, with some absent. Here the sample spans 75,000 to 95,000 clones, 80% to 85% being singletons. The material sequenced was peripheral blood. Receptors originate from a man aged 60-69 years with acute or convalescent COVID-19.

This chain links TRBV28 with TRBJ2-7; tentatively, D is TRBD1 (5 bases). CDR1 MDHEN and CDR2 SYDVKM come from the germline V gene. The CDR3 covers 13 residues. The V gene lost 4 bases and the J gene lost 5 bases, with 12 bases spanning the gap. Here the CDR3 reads CASSWGRAHEQYF. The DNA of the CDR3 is TGTGCCAGCAGTTGGGGCAGGGCCCACGAGCAGTACTTC. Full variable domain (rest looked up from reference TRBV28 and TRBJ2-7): DVKVTQSSRYLVKRTGEKVFLECVQDMDHENMFWYRQDPGLGLRLIYFSYDVKMKEKGDIPEGYSVSREKKERFSLILESASTNQTSMYLCASSWGRAHEQYFGPGTRLTVT.

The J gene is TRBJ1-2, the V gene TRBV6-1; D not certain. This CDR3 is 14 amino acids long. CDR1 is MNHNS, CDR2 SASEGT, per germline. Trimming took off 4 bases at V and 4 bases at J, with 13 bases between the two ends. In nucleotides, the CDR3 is TGTGCCAGCAGTGTAGCGCAGGAAGGCTATGGCTACACCTTC. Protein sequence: CASSVAQEGYGYTF.

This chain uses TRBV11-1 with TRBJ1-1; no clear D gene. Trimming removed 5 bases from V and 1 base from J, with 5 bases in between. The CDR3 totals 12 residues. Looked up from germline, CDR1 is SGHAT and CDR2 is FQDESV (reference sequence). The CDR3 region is CASSRENTEAFF. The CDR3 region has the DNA TGTGCCAGCAGCCGGGAGAACACTGAAGCTTTCTTT.

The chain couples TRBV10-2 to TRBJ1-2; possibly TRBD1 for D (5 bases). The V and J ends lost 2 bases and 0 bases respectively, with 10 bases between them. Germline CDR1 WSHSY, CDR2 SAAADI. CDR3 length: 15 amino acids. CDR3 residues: CASSEDSMPNYGYTF. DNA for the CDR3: TGCGCCAGCAGTGAGGACAGTATGCCTAACTATGGCTACACCTTC.

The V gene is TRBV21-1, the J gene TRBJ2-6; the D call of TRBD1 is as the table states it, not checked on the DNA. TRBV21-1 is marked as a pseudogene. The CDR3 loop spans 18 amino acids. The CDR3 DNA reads TGTGCCAGCAGCACATGGGGACAGGTAAACTCTGGGGCCAACGTCCTGACTTTC. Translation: CASSTWGQVNSGANVLTF.

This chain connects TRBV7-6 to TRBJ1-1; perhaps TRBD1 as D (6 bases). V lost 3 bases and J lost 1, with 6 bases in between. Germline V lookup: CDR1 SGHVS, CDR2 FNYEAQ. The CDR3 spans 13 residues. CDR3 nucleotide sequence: TGTGCCAGCAGCTTCAGGGGGAACACTGAAGCTTTCTTT. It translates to CASSFRGNTEAFF. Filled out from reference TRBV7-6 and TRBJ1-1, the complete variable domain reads GAGVSQSPRYKVTKRGQDVALRCDPISGHVSLYWYRQALGQGPEFLTYFNYEAQQDKSGLPNDRFSAERPEGSISTLTIQRTEQRDSAMYRCASSFRGNTEAFFGQGTRLTVV.

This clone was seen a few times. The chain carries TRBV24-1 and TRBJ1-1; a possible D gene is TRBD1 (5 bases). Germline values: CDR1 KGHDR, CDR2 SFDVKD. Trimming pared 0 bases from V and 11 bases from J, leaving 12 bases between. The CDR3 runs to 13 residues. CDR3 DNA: TGTGCCACCAGTGATTTGGCAGGGTCGGTGGCTTTCTTT. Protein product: CATSDLAGSVAFF.